This T cell receptor beta chain is drawn from a study of cytomegalovirus exposure and HLA in healthy donors. Nominal health characterized the donors when sampled, though unrecorded immune exposures were likely. Comments on this clone: Its antigen remains unidentified.

Overall study findings and caveats: HLA restriction was apparent for most CMV-associated TCR beta chains in a later analysis. Presence/absence comparisons presumed near-even sequencing depth among donors.

Amplification used 60 Vbeta primers and 13 Jbeta primers. Study processing details: Per a later analysis, the number of unique TCR beta chains was roughly 80 million, of which roughly 9.9 million were shared. The assay was immunoSEQ multiplex PCR, and TCRdb's table has in-frame clones only and misses some. D and trimming were read from the DNA, whereas the V and J calls and clone size are those reported in that table. The sample contains approximately 90,000 clones, roughly 77% of which appear only once. The TCR was taken from a man aged 35 to 55 in good health and CMV-seronegative. Sequenced sample: PBMCs.

The CDR3 DNA reads as TGTGCCAGCACCGAGACAGGGGCTCAAGCCAAAAACATTCAGTACTTC. It codes for CASTETGAQAKNIQYF. The chain employs TRBV6-6 and TRBJ2-4, with 8 bases matching TRBD1. In germline, CDR1 is MNHNY, CDR2 SVGAGI (reference sequence). The junction had 8 bases not matched to a gene; V was cut back by 7 bases and J by 0 bases. The CDR3 length is 16 residues.